Presented here are 18 T cell receptor beta chains from one specimen sequenced in a study of chemoradiotherapy in HPV16-positive cancers. Only in-frame clones appear in the TCRdb table, and some are missing; sequencing was by immunoSEQ multiplex PCR. The table lists about 7,900 clones, 70% to 90% of them singletons. Sequenced here: blood, sampled from a patient who underwent chemoradiotherapy. The receptors originated from a human donor with HPV-associated anogenital cancer.

J is TRBJ2-7 and V is TRBV14; 7 bases agree with TRBD1. Trimming cost V 0 bases and J 0 bases; bases outside gene matches: 20. CDR1 and CDR2 (germline): SGHDN, FVKESK. This CDR3 is built from 21 residues. The CDR3 nucleotides are TGTGCCAGCAGCCAAGAAGGTTTTTCACTTCTTGGGACAGTAAGCTCCTACGAGCAGTACTTC. Its translation is CASSQEGFSLLGTVSSYEQYF.

As DNA, the CDR3 is TGTGCCAGCAGTTACGGCCAGGGCGTTGAAGCTTTCTTT. It translates to CASSYGQGVEAFF. This rearrangement joins TRBV6-5 to TRBJ1-1, with D possibly matching TRBD1 (5 bases). The CDR3 is 13 amino acids. Per germline, CDR1 MNHEY and CDR2 SVGAGI. V lost 2 bases to trimming and J lost 7 bases, with 11 bases between them.

V usage is TRBV5-6 and J usage is TRBJ1-2, with a weak D call TRBD1 (5 bases). Germline CDR1 and CDR2: SGHDT and YYEEEE. CDR3 length equals 16 residues. The germline V and J ends were trimmed by 3 bases and 3 bases, with 18 bases remaining between them. CDR3: CASSSSSVTAHYGYTF. CDR3 nucleotide sequence: TGTGCCAGCAGCTCCTCCTCTGTGACAGCCCACTATGGCTACACCTTC.

V usage is TRBV21-1 and J usage is TRBJ1-2. TRBV21-1 is designated a pseudogene. The CDR3 is 11 amino acids. CDR3 in amino acids: CASSSFYGYTF. CDR3 in DNA: TGTGCCAGCAGCTCGTTCTATGGCTACACCTTC.

The rearrangement uses TRBV21-1 and TRBJ1-5. TRBV21-1 is labeled a pseudogene. The CDR3 totals 16 residues. The CDR3 is CASSKGRGNYNQPQHF. Here the CDR3 DNA reads TGTGCCAGCAGCAAAGGTCGGGGTAATTACAATCAGCCCCAGCATTTT.

This sequence joins TRBV7-2 and TRBJ2-1; D call uncertain. With 5 bases removed from V and 4 bases from J, the gap between germline ends came to 9 bases. The CDR3 runs 13 residues. Per the germline V gene, CDR1 is SGHTA and CDR2 is FQGNSA. The CDR3 DNA is TGTGCCAGCAGCCCGGCACAGTACAATGAGCAGTTCTTC. Amino acids: CASSPAQYNEQFF.

This clone appeared once. The CDR3 coding sequence is TGTGCCAGCAGGACCATCACAGGGTATGGCGAAAAACTGTTTTTT. It codes for CASRTITGYGEKLFF. The chain has TRBV6-5 and TRBJ1-4, with D tentatively TRBD1 (6 bases). Trimming pared 6 bases from V and 8 bases from J, leaving 19 bases between. The germline gives CDR1 MNHEY, CDR2 SVGAGI. The CDR3 contains 15 residues.

The chain recombines TRBV30 with TRBJ1-6; 7 nucleotides agree with TRBD1. V trimming: 2 bases; J trimming: 7 bases; junction bases outside the gene matches: 2. The CDR3 length is 13 residues. Germline V lookup: CDR1 GTSNPN, CDR2 SVGIG (reference sequence). In nucleotides, the CDR3 is TGTGCCTGGAGTCAGGGGGTGAATTCACCCCTCCACTTT. Residues: CAWSQGVNSPLHF.

The gene calls are TRBV29-1 and TRBJ1-2; 8 bases map to TRBD1. This CDR3 comprises 13 residues. Trimming cost V 5 bases and J 10 bases; bases outside gene matches: 12. Germline lookup yields CDR1 SQVTM and CDR2 ANQGSEA. CDR3 sequence reads: CSVTPGQAKDYTF. The CDR3 DNA reads TGCAGCGTTACCCCGGGACAGGCAAAGGACTACACCTTC.

V is TRBV7-2 and J is TRBJ1-6, with D possibly TRBD1 on 5 matching bases. CDR1 SGHTA and CDR2 FQGNSA come from the germline V gene. V lost 7 bases and J 6 bases, leaving 16 bases between the germline ends. This CDR3 has 15 residues. CDR3 coding DNA: TGTGCCAGCACCACCCCACAGGAGAGTAATTCACCCCTCCACTTT. Residues: CASTTPQESNSPLHF.

The chain combines TRBV6-5 with TRBJ2-3; 10 nucleotides line up with TRBD1. Germline V gene lookup returns CDR1 MNHEY and CDR2 SVGAGI. The junction had 12 bases not matched to a gene; V was cut back by 4 bases and J by 8 bases. This CDR3 comprises 16 residues. The CDR3 loop is CASSSSGQGTLGTQYF. DNA for the CDR3: TGTGCCAGCAGTTCCTCGGGACAGGGGACGTTAGGTACGCAGTATTTT.

This clone occurred once. The CDR3 DNA sequence: TGTGCCAGCAGCCCGACCTCGGGGGGAAGCTCTGGAAACACCATATATTTT. It specifies CASSPTSGGSSGNTIYF. This chain links TRBV7-6 with TRBJ1-3; possibly TRBD1 for D (5 bases). Germline V gene lookup returns CDR1 SGHVS and CDR2 FNYEAQ. The CDR3 is 17 residues long. Trimming cost V 5 bases and J 0 bases, with 17 bases left between them.

In the case of this clone: The junction differs from germline at one of its ends, possibly a read error. The V call is TRBV7-7, the J call TRBJ1-6, with 7 bases matching TRBD1. Germline V CDR1 and CDR2: SSHAT, FNYEAQ (reference sequence). The CDR3 totals 15 residues. CDR3 DNA sequence: TGTGCTAGCAGCTTAGTGGGAGCAGGGGGGACACCCCTCCACTTT. Its protein is CASSLVGAGGTPLHF.

The gene calls are TRBV2 and TRBJ2-1; D gene uncertain. Germline V lookup: CDR1 SNHLY, CDR2 FYNNEI. The CDR3 loop spans 13 amino acids. V gave up 4 bases and J gave up 2 bases, with 6 bases separating them. The CDR3 protein is CASSAEAYNEQFF. The CDR3, as DNA: TGTGCCAGCAGTGCAGAGGCCTACAATGAGCAGTTCTTC.

The rearrangement links TRBV27 to TRBJ1-2; 8 bases map to TRBD1. CDR3 length: 16 residues. V lost 6 bases, J lost 3 bases, and 12 bases stayed unmatched. CDR1 is MNHEY, CDR2 SMNVEV, per germline (reference sequence). The DNA for the CDR3 is TGTGCCAGCAGCACCACGGCAGGGGGCGCAGACTATGGCTACACCTTC. Its translation: CASSTTAGGADYGYTF.

V and J are TRBV5-4 and TRBJ2-5; 11 bases fit TRBD2. Germline V CDR1 and CDR2: SGHNT, YYREEE (reference sequence). V lost 4 bases to trimming and J lost 4 bases; unmatched junction nucleotides: 3. This CDR3 has 14 amino acids. CDR3 in amino acids: CASSPGLAAETQYF. CDR3 nucleotide sequence: TGTGCCAGCAGCCCGGGACTAGCGGCAGAGACCCAGTACTTC.

J is TRBJ2-3 and V is TRBV27, with D perhaps TRBD1 (6 bases). The germline CDR1 and CDR2 sequences are MNHEY and SMNVEV (reference sequence). V lost 4 bases and J 2 bases, leaving 16 bases between the germline ends. The CDR3 covers 16 residues. The CDR3, as DNA: TGTGCCAGCAGTTCCGTAGGGACAAGGTTCACAGATACGCAGTATTTT. It encodes CASSSVGTRFTDTQYF.

The V call is TRBV14, the J call TRBJ1-1; D unresolved. Germline CDR1 is SGHDN and CDR2 is FVKESK. Between the trimmed V and J ends, which lost 1 base and 0 bases, there was a span of 9 bases. This CDR3 is built from 15 residues. CDR3 loop: CASSQASYVNTEAFF. CDR3 coding DNA: TGTGCCAGCAGCCAAGCAAGTTACGTGAACACTGAAGCTTTCTTT.